Included here is one T cell receptor (beta chain) sequence, with context. Its antigen has not been determined. There are no base qualities to consult, and no much larger clone falls within one base. The CDR3 measures 15 amino acids from cysteine to phenylalanine. Only CDR3 DNA remains: 45 bases, in frame from the first base. CDR1 and CDR2 were assigned from the germline V gene as SQVTM and ANQGSEA. V lost 3 bases and J lost 3 bases, and the count of bases not matched to a germline gene is 8. Using the deep immunoSEQ assay, TCR CDR3 regions were amplified from genomic DNA by multiplex PCR. Genomic DNA extracted from each cell subset was distributed evenly over all wells of several immunoSEQ 96-well plates, and each plate served as one replicate. For sorted subsets, each replicate PCR was loaded with 200 to 250 ng genomic DNA, equivalent to 30,000 to 35,000 T cell genomes. The purified libraries were quantified using a Qubit 3.0 fluorometer, sized with a Bioanalyzer 2100, and then quantified again using the KAPA Library Quantification kit. A separate single-read 150-cycle Illumina NextSeq 550 flow cell was used to sequence each immunoSEQ 96-well plate. The paper's processing steps were these. Because only junctional sequences without quality scores were contained in the immunoSEQ output, filtering matching that applied to full-length reads could not be performed. To assign V/J genes and CDR3, sequences were annotated against IMGT germline references using PyIR, a Python wrapper for IgBLAST v1.9. Reads were removed for weak V/J assignments (E-value above 1e-6), missing CDR3, stop codons, out-of-frame junctions, or ambiguous translated residues. A V3J clonotype was defined by an identical inferred V gene, J gene, and CDR3 amino acid sequence. To compute the percentage overlap between repertoires, the number of shared unique clonotypes was divided by the size of the smaller repertoire. Repertoire richness was assessed with RTK rarefaction, the Chao1 estimator, and Recon v2.1 estimates of unobserved clonotypes. For all TCRbeta clonotypes obtained by the gDNA method from a few donors, generation probabilities were computed with OLGA. The clones in this table, taken by TCRdb from immuneACCESS, are in-frame only. Not every clone is retained; where verified, under half of the shortfall comes from an unresolved V gene, and the cause of the rest is unknown. For V, J and clone size, that table is used; D and trimming come from the DNA. In this sample the table shows about 690,000 clones, less than 95% of which occur a single time. About 33% of the sample is taken by the ten largest.

The data originate from a study of shared clonotypes between healthy human individuals (dated by TCRdb to about 2020). Turning to the overall study: A couple of women and a few men aged 18 to 49 years were included in the cohort. For each donor, three plates each were used for CD4 naive and CD4 memory, two plates were used for CD8 naive, and one plate was used for CD8 memory. Blood TCR repertoires of roughly five healthy adults were deeply sequenced to estimate repertoire size and the extent of clonotype sharing between individuals. Per donor, leukapheresis produced somewhere between about 0.9 and 10 billion PBMCs. To increase sequencing depth and limit assay-specific biases, different laboratories used diverse techniques to prepare libraries and sequence TCR repertoires. Beyond this particular receptor, the publication reports: Pairwise subsampling indicated that sequencing depth was expected to affect the degree of clonotype sharing among donors. The small number of donors limited the genetic and exposure-history diversity represented. Naive subsets generally had larger estimated clonotype richness than memory subsets. Even with the large sequencing depth, rarefaction of the sorted-subset datasets indicated that sequencing was incomplete. When several donors were compared, the shared fraction of clonotypes was 5% to 6.5% for naive CD4, around 3.6% for naive CD8, more than 2% for memory CD4, and 0.3% to 0.5% for memory CD8. Sampling was limited to blood, and TCR repertoires in tissue likely differ from TCR repertoires in blood. Clonotypes shared by all four sorted-subset donors showed higher generation probabilities than non-shared clonotypes.

Donors were healthy HIV-negative adults with no recently reported acute infections or vaccinations. Every donor was a Caucasian adult residing in Nashville, Tennessee, USA. CD8 memory samples combined magnetically selected CD45RO+ cells with CCR7-negative CD45RA+ effector memory (TemRA) cells. After blood collection by leukapheresis, PBMCs were isolated using Ficoll-Histopaque density gradient centrifugation and then cryopreserved in the vapor phase of liquid nitrogen. Purity and quantity of every magnetically sorted T cell population were checked by analytical flow cytometry. Genomic DNA was isolated from each sorted fraction and quantified by UV absorbance on a Nanodrop 2000c.

Sequencing was performed on memory CD8+ T cells from PBMCs. This specimen's cell subset or site label, interpreted: CD45RO+ cells pooled with CCR7-negative TemRA cells. This sequence originates from a man between 18 and 29 years old in good health. Some clones in this sample may be carry-over from other donors' samples. The V and J segments used are TRBV29-1 and TRBJ2-7; 10 middle bases align to TRBD1. The encoded CDR3 is CSVESVGDRGYEQYF. The nucleotide sequence is TGCAGCGTTGAGTCGGTTGGGGACAGGGGCTACGAGCAGTACTTC.